A selection of T cell receptor beta chains follows, all from one sample in a study of blood T cell repertoires in COVID-19. TCRdb's table, derived via immunoSEQ multiplex PCR, lists solely in-frame clones and lacks some. The repertoire holds nearly 95,000 clones, with approximately 74% as singletons. Sequences were obtained from peripheral blood. These receptors all stem from a man aged 70 or older with COVID-19, enrolled during active disease. Each CDR3 is given without its conserved first and last residue. The order of the fields is D gene, J gene, V gene, CDR3 protein. D genes are given only for firm matches.

D: .; J: TRBJ1-3; V: TRBV19; CDR3: ASSTRSSGNTIY
D: TRBD2; J: TRBJ2-5; V: TRBV7-2; CDR3: ASSLGGTSGETQY
D: .; J: TRBJ1-5; V: TRBV5-6; CDR3: ASSANLHSNQPQH
D: TRBD1; J: TRBJ2-7; V: TRBV6-5; CDR3: ASSPWTGVSYEQY
D: TRBD1; J: TRBJ1-2; V: TRBV29-1; CDR3: SGNQGDSGYT
D: .; J: TRBJ1-4; V: TRBV7-2; CDR3: ASSLPDREKLF
D: .; J: TRBJ2-5; V: TRBV7-2; CDR3: ASSREIGGGH
D: .; J: TRBJ2-1; V: TRBV7-9; CDR3: ASSKTVDEQF
D: .; J: TRBJ2-7; V: TRBV7-2; CDR3: ASSRPDRSYEQY
D: .; J: TRBJ2-5; V: TRBV9; CDR3: ASSVGLAFEETQY
D: .; J: TRBJ2-3; V: TRBV29-1; CDR3: SVTEGVTTDTQY
D: .; J: TRBJ2-1; V: TRBV11-3; CDR3: ASSFSSAYNEQF
D: TRBD2; J: TRBJ2-1; V: TRBV28; CDR3: ASSVFGGSFVNEQF
D: .; J: TRBJ1-1; V: TRBV4-3; CDR3: ASSRDLTGDNTEAF
D: .; J: TRBJ2-2; V: TRBV18; CDR3: ASSPPGGGRTGELF
D: .; J: TRBJ1-2; V: TRBV14; CDR3: ASSLLTHSYGYT
D: .; J: TRBJ2-1; V: TRBV28; CDR3: ASSLSGASSYNEQF
D: TRBD1; J: TRBJ1-4; V: TRBV4-2; CDR3: ASSQSDRRNEKLF
D: .; J: TRBJ2-1; V: TRBV7-6; CDR3: ASSATERITYNEQF
D: TRBD2; J: TRBJ2-2; V: TRBV10-3; CDR3: AIRTGTSGTTNTGELF
D: TRBD1; J: TRBJ2-2; V: TRBV4-3; CDR3: ASSQEGGVGELF
D: .; J: TRBJ2-7; V: TRBV27; CDR3: ASSPSGMGTYEQY
D: .; J: TRBJ1-2; V: TRBV7-9; CDR3: ASSFRFNYGYT
D: TRBD2; J: TRBJ2-7; V: TRBV23-1; CDR3: ASSHPRPGLAGVCEQY
D: TRBD1; J: TRBJ2-2; V: TRBV24-1; CDR3: ATSETDRGRSGELF
D: .; J: TRBJ2-3; V: TRBV6-1; CDR3: ASSDFDSASTDTQY
D: .; J: TRBJ1-1; V: TRBV28; CDR3: ASRMLQGNTEAF
D: TRBD2; J: TRBJ2-7; V: TRBV7-2; CDR3: ASSLDWTSGTYEQY
D: TRBD1; J: TRBJ1-2; V: TRBV27; CDR3: ASRSWGGTAGTYGYT
D: .; J: TRBJ1-1; V: TRBV10-3; CDR3: AISVEGNTEAF
D: TRBD1; J: TRBJ2-7; V: TRBV4-1; CDR3: ASTLRTGGVYEQY
D: TRBD2; J: TRBJ2-1; V: TRBV5-1; CDR3: ASSFRTSGSWSSYNEQF
D: .; J: TRBJ2-1; V: TRBV3-1/TRBV3-2; CDR3: ASSRAGNYNEQF
D: .; J: TRBJ1-2; V: TRBV6-5; CDR3: ASSRGSDYGYT
D: TRBD1; J: TRBJ2-2; V: TRBV23-1; CDR3: ASTQGIEVGQGNTGELF
D: TRBD2; J: TRBJ2-1; V: TRBV5-4; CDR3: ASSLRSGRDYNEQF
D: .; J: TRBJ2-1; V: TRBV2; CDR3: ASTIFYNEQF
D: .; J: TRBJ2-2; V: TRBV11-3; CDR3: ASSLSSLNTGELF
D: TRBD2; J: TRBJ2-7; V: TRBV18; CDR3: ASSPTSELSSYEQY
D: TRBD1; J: TRBJ2-3; V: TRBV29-1; CDR3: SVETPTGGPTDTQY
D: TRBD1; J: TRBJ1-5; V: TRBV6-2/TRBV6-3; CDR3: ASSYIGQGLYQPQH
D: TRBD2; J: TRBJ2-7; V: TRBV4-3; CDR3: ASSQALAGGGYEQY
D: .; J: TRBJ2-1; V: TRBV18; CDR3: ASSPEVGGSYNEQF
D: .; J: TRBJ2-4; V: TRBV6-2/TRBV6-3; CDR3: ASSYSFIIQY
D: .; J: TRBJ2-7; V: TRBV28; CDR3: ASSSNRQASYEQY
D: .; J: TRBJ2-3; V: TRBV7-7; CDR3: ASSLVQEADTQY
D: .; J: TRBJ2-7; V: TRBV11-3; CDR3: ASSKDSLSYEQY
D: .; J: TRBJ1-5; V: TRBV19; CDR3: ASIRRGPGQPQH
D: .; J: TRBJ2-7; V: TRBV19; CDR3: ASSRQFDSYEQY
D: TRBD1; J: TRBJ1-1; V: TRBV6-4; CDR3: ASLSRTGGALNTEAF
D: .; J: TRBJ2-2; V: TRBV7-3; CDR3: ASSLSYRAGGELF
D: TRBD2; J: TRBJ2-7; V: TRBV6-2/TRBV6-3; CDR3: ASSYRTSGTYEQY
D: .; J: TRBJ1-3; V: TRBV7-9; CDR3: ASRPSSGNTIY
D: .; J: TRBJ2-3; V: TRBV2; CDR3: ASGAVLTDTQY
D: TRBD1; J: TRBJ2-7; V: TRBV7-2; CDR3: ASSRNSGQVYEQY
D: .; J: TRBJ2-1; V: TRBV6-6; CDR3: ASSRRGLTLKLNEQF